This T cell receptor (beta chain) was observed in a study of post-analysis software for immune sequencing data. The study, taken as a whole, reports: Roughly five TRBV segments were significantly more frequent in patients than in controls. TRBV5-6, TRBV5-1 and TRBV20-1 were among these segments. Samples from one preparation batch, clustered by F measure, grouped strongly together. There was significantly lower normalized Chao1 diversity in multiple sclerosis patients than in controls.

Unique molecular identifiers were built into the TCR beta cDNA libraries. TCRdb passed the PCR reads through MiXCR, listing each CDR3 protein once. Of hundreds of thousands of distinct CDR3 sequences in the sample, roughly 50% are singletons; the top ten hold 4% to 5.5%. For this clonotype: Its specificity is not known.

The CDR3 sequence is 12 residues long. The J segment lost 3 bases and the V segment lost 7 bases, leaving 1 base of the junction unmatched. V usage is TRBV12-3 or TRBV12-4 and J usage is TRBJ2-7, with TRBD2 matching over 9 bases. The receptor's source is a girl aged 10-17 years with multiple sclerosis. The sample was blood. CDR3 nucleotides: TGTGCCAGCAAGACTAGCGGCTACGAGCAGTACTTC. It yields the protein CASKTSGYEQYF.